One sample yielded the 8 T cell receptor beta chains listed below, sequenced in a study of T cells in Graves' hyperthyroidism and ophthalmopathy. Amplified regions were TCR beta CDR3 sequences from RNA transcripts. The primer set for the first-round RT-PCR of the TCR CDR3 was HTBI. TCRdb re-called the multiplex PCR reads with MiXCR, one entry per CDR3 protein. The sample holds approximately 690,000 distinct CDR3 sequences, more than 12% seen once. The sample taken for sequencing was blood. The receptors here all came from a woman between 50 and 59 years old with Graves' ophthalmopathy.

The sample holds a few counts of this clonotype. This rearrangement joins TRBV10-3 to TRBJ2-7; the match to TRBD2 covers 7 bases. CDR3 length equals 14 residues. V dropped 4 bases and J dropped 5; count of bases not matched to a gene: 8. Germline CDR1 ENHRY, CDR2 SYGVKD. CDR3 residues: CAISGRGTSDEQYF. The DNA for the CDR3 is TGTGCCATCAGTGGGCGGGGGACTTCGGACGAGCAGTACTTC.

This clonotype was found many times. The J gene is TRBJ1-1, the V gene TRBV12-3 or TRBV12-4, with D perhaps TRBD1 (5 bases). CDR3 length equals 15 residues. V lost 6 bases to trimming and J lost 1 base, with 15 bases between them. CDR3 coding DNA: TGTGCCAGCAGGGACCGGGGGAATTGGAACACTGAAGCTTTCTTT. It specifies CASRDRGNWNTEAFF.

This clonotype was counted only a few times. The chain employs TRBV6-5 and TRBJ2-7; TRBD2 aligns across 7 bases. In germline, CDR1 is MNHEY, CDR2 SVGAGI. V lost 0 bases and J lost 6; bases outside the gene matches: 14. The CDR3 is 17 residues long. In DNA form, the CDR3 reads TGTGCCAGCAGTTACTCGATGCCCGCAGCGGGATCTGGCGAGCAGTACTTC. Translating it yields CASSYSMPAAGSGEQYF.

This clonotype was detected many times. This sequence joins TRBV27 and TRBJ1-1, with D perhaps TRBD1 (5 bases). Germline V lookup: CDR1 MNHEY, CDR2 SMNVEV (reference sequence). V lost 6 bases to trimming and J lost 0 bases, with 14 bases between them. The CDR3 loop spans 15 amino acids. For the CDR3, the DNA is TGTGCCAGCAGCCTCACCGACAGTTTGAACACTGAAGCTTTCTTT. Its protein product is CASSLTDSLNTEAFF.

This clonotype was picked up a small number of times. The chain uses TRBV19 and TRBJ2-5; TRBD2 matches 13 bases. The CDR3 contains 15 residues. Looked up from germline, CDR1 is LNHDA and CDR2 is SQIVND (reference sequence). V was pared by 3 bases and J by 3 bases, with 1 base of the junction left unmatched. CDR3 protein: CASSIGLAGEETQYF. CDR3 coding DNA: TGTGCCAGTAGTATCGGACTAGCGGGAGAAGAGACCCAGTACTTC.

This clonotype was counted at least ten times. The CDR3 loop is CASSLSGGRPYEQYF. Written as DNA, the CDR3 is TGTGCCAGCAGTTTATCGGGGGGGCGGCCCTACGAGCAGTACTTC. The chain links TRBV27 to TRBJ2-7, with D perhaps TRBD2 (7 bases). V shed 0 bases and J shed 2 bases, with 11 bases lying between them. CDR1 is MNHEY, CDR2 SMNVEV, per germline (reference sequence). The CDR3 covers 15 residues.

This clonotype was seen at least ten times. The V and J genes are TRBV6-2 or TRBV6-3 and TRBJ2-2; TRBD1 agrees at 9 bases. V lost 6 bases to trimming and J lost 4 bases; unmatched junction nucleotides: 6. CDR1 is MNHEY, CDR2 SVGEGT, per germline. The CDR3 covers 15 residues. CDR3 sequence: CASSRRQGGTGELFF. The CDR3 DNA follows: TGTGCCAGCAGCCGAAGACAGGGGGGCACCGGGGAGCTGTTTTTT.

This clonotype was detected ten times or more. The gene calls are TRBV5-1 and TRBJ2-3, with 7 positions matching TRBD2. V lost 8 bases to trimming and J lost 0 bases; unmatched junction nucleotides: 15. Germline CDR1 SGHRS, CDR2 YFSETQ. This CDR3 comprises 17 residues. CDR3 sequence (DNA): TGCGCCAGTAGACCGATTAGCGGGCCTACTAGCACAGATACGCAGTATTTT. Translating gives CASRPISGPTSTDTQYF. Filled out from reference TRBV5-1 and TRBJ2-3, the complete variable domain reads KAGVTQTPRYLIKTRGQQVTLSCSPISGHRSVSWYQQTPGQGLQFLFEYFSETQRNKGNFPGRFSGRQFSNSRSEMNVSTLELGDSALYLCASRPISGPTSTDTQYFGPGTRLTVL.